The source of this TCR beta chain is a study of T-cell memory formation after mild COVID-19. Notes on the study in general: Pre-infection memory held some responding clones, suggesting pre-existing cross-reactive T cells responded. Whether day 37 second-wave clones are SARS-CoV-2-specific was not confirmed.

Turning to this clonotype: Its target is unknown.

In TCRdb, the 5' RACE reads were re-called with MiXCR into one record per CDR3 protein. The table lists 85,000 to 130,000 distinct CDR3 sequences, around 11% of them singletons. The CDR3 runs to 14 residues. Germline CDR1 SGHAT, CDR2 FQNNGV. Deletions cut 5 bases from V and 6 bases from J, with 16 bases between. The sequence derives from an adult woman who had mild COVID-19 (a few samples of this study predate the infection). Cell type and time point are not known. Sequencing used PBMCs or a T cell subset sorted from them (not recorded which). V gene TRBV11-2 combines with J gene TRBJ1-2; D not certain. The CDR3 coding sequence is TGTGCCAGCAGCCCGTGGCCCCTCAATGATGGCTACACCTTC. This encodes CASSPWPLNDGYTF.